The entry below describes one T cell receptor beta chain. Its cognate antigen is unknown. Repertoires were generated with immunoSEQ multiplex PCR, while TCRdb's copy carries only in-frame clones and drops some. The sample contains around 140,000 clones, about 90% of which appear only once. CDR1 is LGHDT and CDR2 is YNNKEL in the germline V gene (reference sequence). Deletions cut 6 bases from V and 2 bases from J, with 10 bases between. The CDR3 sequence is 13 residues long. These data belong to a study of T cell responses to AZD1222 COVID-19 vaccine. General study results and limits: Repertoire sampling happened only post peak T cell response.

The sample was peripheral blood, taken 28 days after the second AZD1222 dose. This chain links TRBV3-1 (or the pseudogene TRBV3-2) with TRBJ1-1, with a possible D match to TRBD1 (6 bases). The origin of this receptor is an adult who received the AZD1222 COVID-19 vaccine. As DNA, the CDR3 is TGTGCCAGCAGACAGGGAGCTAACACTGAAGCTTTCTTT. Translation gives CASRQGANTEAFF.